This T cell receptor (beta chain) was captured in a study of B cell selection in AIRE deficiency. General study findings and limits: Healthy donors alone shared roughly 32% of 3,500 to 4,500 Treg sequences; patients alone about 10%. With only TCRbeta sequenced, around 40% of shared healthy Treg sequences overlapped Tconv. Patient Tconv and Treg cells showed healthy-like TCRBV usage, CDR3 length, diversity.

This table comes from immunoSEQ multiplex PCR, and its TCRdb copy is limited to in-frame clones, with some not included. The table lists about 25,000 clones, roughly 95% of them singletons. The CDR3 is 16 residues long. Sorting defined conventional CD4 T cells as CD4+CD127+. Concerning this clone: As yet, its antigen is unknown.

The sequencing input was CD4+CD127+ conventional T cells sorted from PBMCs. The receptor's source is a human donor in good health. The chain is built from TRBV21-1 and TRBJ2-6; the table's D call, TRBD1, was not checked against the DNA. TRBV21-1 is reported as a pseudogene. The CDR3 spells CASSMAGISGANVLTF. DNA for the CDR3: TGTGCCAGCAGCATGGCAGGAATCTCTGGGGCCAACGTCCTGACTTTC.